The clone carrying this T cell receptor (beta chain) was counted many times. Indicated time point: patch test 1, 2 weeks after DPC sensitization. The treatment is: therapeutic diphenylcyclopropenone sensitization with weekly scalp DPC. Whole blood that had not been fractionated was the source of extracted total RNA. The germline V gene encodes CDR1 SEHNR and CDR2 FQNEAQ (reference sequence). The CDR3 is 16 amino acids. V trimming: 3 bases; J trimming: 1 base; junction bases outside the gene matches: 5. The data were taken from a study of human T cells and chemical hapten exposure. The wider study: Mostly female patients had alopecia areata, totalis or universalis.

Unique molecular identifiers were attached to individual cDNA molecules during library preparation. TCRdb reprocessed the RACE reads via MiXCR and lists one record per CDR3 protein. Of under 120,000 distinct CDR3 sequences listed, approximately 9.9% were seen once; the top ten hold roughly 3.5%. The sequence came from a woman between 40 and 55 years old with alopecia areata. Some clones in this sample may be carry-over from other donors' samples. The sample consisted of whole blood, taken in connection with sensitization to the hapten diphenylcyclopropenone (DPC). The genes are TRBV7-9 and TRBJ2-3, with TRBD2 matching over 9 bases. The CDR3 region has the DNA TGTGCCAGCAGCTTGCAGACTAGCGGAGGCACAGATACGCAGTATTTT. It codes for CASSLQTSGGTDTQYF.